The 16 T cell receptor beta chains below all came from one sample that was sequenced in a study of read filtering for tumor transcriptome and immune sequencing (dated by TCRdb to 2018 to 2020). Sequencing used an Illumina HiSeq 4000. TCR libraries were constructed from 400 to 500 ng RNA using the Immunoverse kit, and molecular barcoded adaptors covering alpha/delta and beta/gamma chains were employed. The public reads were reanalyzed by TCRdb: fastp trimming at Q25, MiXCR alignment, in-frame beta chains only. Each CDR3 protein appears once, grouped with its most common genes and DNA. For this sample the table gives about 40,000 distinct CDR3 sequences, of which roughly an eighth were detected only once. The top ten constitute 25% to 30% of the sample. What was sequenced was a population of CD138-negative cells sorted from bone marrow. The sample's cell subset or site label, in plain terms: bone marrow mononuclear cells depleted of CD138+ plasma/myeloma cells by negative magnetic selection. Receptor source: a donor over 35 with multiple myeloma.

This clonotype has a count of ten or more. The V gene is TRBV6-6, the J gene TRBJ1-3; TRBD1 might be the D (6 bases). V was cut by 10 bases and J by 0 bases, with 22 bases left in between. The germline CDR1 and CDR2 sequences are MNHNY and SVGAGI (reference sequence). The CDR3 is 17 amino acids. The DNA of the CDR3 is TGTGCCACCCGGGGGGGCCTCCGACCTTCCTCTGGAAACACCATATATTTT. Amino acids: CATRGGLRPSSGNTIYF.

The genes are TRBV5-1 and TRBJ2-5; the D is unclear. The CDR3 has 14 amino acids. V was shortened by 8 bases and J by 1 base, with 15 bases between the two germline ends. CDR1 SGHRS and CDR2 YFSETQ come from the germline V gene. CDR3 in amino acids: CASSPSATQETQYF. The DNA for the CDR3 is TGCGCCAGTAGCCCCAGCGCCACCCAAGAGACCCAGTACTTC.

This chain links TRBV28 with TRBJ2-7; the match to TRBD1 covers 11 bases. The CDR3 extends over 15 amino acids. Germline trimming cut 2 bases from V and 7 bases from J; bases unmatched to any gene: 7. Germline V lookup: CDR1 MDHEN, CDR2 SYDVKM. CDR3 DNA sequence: TGTGCCAGCAGTTTAAGTGGACAGGGGGCTGGTGAGCAGTACTTC. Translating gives CASSLSGQGAGEQYF.

In nucleotides, the CDR3 is TGTGCCAGCAGCCAGACCGGGACAGGGGTACGGGAGCAGTACTTC. It specifies CASSQTGTGVREQYF. The V gene is TRBV7-2, the J gene TRBJ2-7, with 10 nucleotides matching TRBD1. In germline, CDR1 is SGHTA, CDR2 FQGNSA. This CDR3 is built from 15 residues. Trimming removed 5 bases from V and 7 bases from J; junction bases left unmatched: 11.

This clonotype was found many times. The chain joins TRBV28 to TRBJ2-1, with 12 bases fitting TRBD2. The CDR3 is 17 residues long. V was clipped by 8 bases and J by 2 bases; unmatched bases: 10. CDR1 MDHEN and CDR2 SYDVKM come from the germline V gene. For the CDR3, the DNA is TGTGCCAGCGAAGCGGGACTAGCGGGCAAAACCTACAATGAGCAGTTCTTC. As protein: CASEAGLAGKTYNEQFF.

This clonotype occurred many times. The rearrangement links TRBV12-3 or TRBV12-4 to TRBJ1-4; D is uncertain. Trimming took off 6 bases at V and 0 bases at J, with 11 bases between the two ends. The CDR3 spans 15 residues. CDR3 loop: CASSKGLTTNEKLFF. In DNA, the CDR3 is TGTGCCAGCAGCAAGGGTCTCACAACTAATGAAAAACTGTTTTTT.

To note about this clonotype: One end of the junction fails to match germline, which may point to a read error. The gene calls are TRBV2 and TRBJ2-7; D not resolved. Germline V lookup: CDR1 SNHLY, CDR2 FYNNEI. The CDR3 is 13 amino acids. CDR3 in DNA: TGTGCCAGCAGTGTCCCTGGCTCCTACAAGCAGTACTTC. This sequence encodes CASSVPGSYKQYF.

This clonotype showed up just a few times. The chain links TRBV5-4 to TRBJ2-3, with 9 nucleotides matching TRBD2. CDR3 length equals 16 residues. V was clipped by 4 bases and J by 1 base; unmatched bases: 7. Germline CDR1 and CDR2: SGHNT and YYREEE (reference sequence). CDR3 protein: CASSPVAGVGTDTQYF. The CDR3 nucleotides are TGTGCCAGCAGCCCCGTAGCGGGAGTGGGCACAGATACGCAGTATTTT.

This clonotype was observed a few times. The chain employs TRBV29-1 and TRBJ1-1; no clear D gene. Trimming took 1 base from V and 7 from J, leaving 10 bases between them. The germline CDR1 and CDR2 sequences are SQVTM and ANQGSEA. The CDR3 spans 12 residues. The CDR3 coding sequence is TGCAGCGTTGAAGGGCAGGCAGATGAAGCTTTCTTT. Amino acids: CSVEGQADEAFF. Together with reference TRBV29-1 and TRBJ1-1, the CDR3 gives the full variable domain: SAVISQKPSRDICQRGTSLTIQCQVDSQVTMMFWYRQQPGQSLTLIATANQGSEATYESGFVIDKFPISRPNLTFSTLTVSNMSPEDSSIYLCSVEGQADEAFFGQGTRLTVV.

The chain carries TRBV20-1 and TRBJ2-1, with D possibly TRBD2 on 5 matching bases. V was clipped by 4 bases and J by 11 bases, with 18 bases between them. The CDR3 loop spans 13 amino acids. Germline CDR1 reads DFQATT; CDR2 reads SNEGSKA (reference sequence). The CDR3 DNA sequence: TGCAGTGCTAAGGACTTCCGCACCGATAAGCAGTTCTTC. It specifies CSAKDFRTDKQFF.

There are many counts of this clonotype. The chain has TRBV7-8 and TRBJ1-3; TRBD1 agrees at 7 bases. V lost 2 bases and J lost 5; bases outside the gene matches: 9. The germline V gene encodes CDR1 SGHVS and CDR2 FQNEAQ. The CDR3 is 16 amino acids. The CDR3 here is CASSLLRQGNRNTIYF. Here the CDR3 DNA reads TGTGCCAGCAGCTTATTACGACAGGGAAACAGAAACACCATATATTTT. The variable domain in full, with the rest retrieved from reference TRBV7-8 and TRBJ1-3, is GAGVSQSPRYKVAKRGQDVALRCDPISGHVSLFWYQQALGQGPEFLTYFQNEAQLDKSGLPSDRFFAERPEGSVSTLKIQRTQQEDSAVYLCASSLLRQGNRNTIYFGEGSWLTVV.

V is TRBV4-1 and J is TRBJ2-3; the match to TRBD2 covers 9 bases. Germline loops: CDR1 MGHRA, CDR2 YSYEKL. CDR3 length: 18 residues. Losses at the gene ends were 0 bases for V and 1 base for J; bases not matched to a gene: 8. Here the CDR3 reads CASSQDLRTSVRTDTQYF. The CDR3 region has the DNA TGCGCCAGCAGCCAAGATCTACGGACTAGCGTACGCACAGATACGCAGTATTTT.

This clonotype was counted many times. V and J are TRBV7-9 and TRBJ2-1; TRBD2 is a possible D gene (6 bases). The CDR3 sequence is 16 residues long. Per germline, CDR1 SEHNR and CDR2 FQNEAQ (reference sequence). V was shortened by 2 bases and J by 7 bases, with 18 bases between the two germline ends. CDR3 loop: CASSLPLPGDVNEQFF. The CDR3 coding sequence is TGTGCCAGCAGCTTACCACTACCGGGAGACGTTAATGAGCAGTTCTTC.

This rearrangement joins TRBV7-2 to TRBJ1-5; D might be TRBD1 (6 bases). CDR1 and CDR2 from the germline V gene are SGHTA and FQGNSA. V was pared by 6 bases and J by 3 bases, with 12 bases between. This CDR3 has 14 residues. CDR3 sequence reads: CASRSMGANQPQHF. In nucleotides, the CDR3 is TGTGCCAGCAGATCTATGGGGGCCAATCAGCCCCAGCATTTT. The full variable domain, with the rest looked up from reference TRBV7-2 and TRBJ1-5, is GAGVSQSPSNKVTEKGKDVELRCDPISGHTALYWYRQSLGQGLEFLIYFQGNSAPDKSGLPSDRFSAERTGGSVSTLTIQRTQQEDSAVYLCASRSMGANQPQHFGDGTRLSIL.

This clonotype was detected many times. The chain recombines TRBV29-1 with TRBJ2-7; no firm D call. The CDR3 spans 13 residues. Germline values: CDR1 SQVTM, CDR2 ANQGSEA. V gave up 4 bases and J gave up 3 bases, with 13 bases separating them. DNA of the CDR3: TGCAGCGTTGCCAATTTCCCGGACTACGAGCAGTACTTC. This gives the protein CSVANFPDYEQYF.

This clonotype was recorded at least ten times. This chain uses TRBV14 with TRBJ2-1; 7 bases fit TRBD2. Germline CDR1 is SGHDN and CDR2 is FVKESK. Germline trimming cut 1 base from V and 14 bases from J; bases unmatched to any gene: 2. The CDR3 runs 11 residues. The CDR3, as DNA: TGTGCCAGCAGCCAAGGGACTAGTGAGTTCTTC. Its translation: CASSQGTSEFF.